Following are 31 T cell receptor beta chains from one sample sequenced in a study of circulating and synovial CD4+ cells in juvenile arthritis. Some clones are missing from TCRdb's copy, which holds only in-frame ones; the method was immunoSEQ multiplex PCR. This sample carries tens of thousands of clones, about 95% of them seen once, and the ten largest clones take less than 0.2%. Sample: CD4+ T cells from blood. These receptors were obtained from a human donor with juvenile idiopathic arthritis.

CDR3: CASSQDSSSGTGNQPQHF. The CDR3 nucleotides read TGCGCCAGCAGCCAAGATAGTTCGTCCGGAACGGGGAATCAGCCCCAGCATTTT. The V call is TRBV4-1, the J call TRBJ1-5, with no clear D. The CDR3 extends over 18 amino acids. The V end lost 0 bases, the J end lost 4 bases, and 19 bases lay between the germline ends. From germline, CDR1 is MGHRA and CDR2 YSYEKL.

The rearrangement links TRBV7-2 to TRBJ1-2, with D unresolved. The CDR3 spans 13 residues. With 5 bases removed from V and 8 bases from J, the gap between germline ends came to 15 bases. Germline V gives CDR1 SGHTA, CDR2 FQGNSA. CDR3 nucleotides: TGTGCCAGCAGCCCGCTTTGGGGAGGGGGCTACACCTTC. Protein: CASSPLWGGGYTF.

As DNA, the CDR3 is TGTGCCAGCAGTTACACGGGACTAGCGGGAGTGGATACGCAGTATTTT. It translates to CASSYTGLAGVDTQYF. The rearrangement links TRBV6-5 to TRBJ2-3, with 14 nucleotides matching TRBD2. CDR3 size: 16 residues. Trimming at V came to 2 bases and at J to 6 bases, leaving 4 bases not matched to a gene. Germline CDR1 reads MNHEY; CDR2 reads SVGAGI.

CDR3 in DNA: TGTGCCAGCAGTTACTCGGAGGGCAGATCTAACTATGGCTACACCTTC. Amino acid sequence: CASSYSEGRSNYGYTF. This chain connects TRBV6-6 to TRBJ1-2; D is uncertain. The ends were cut back, 0 bases at V and 0 bases at J, with 11 bases in the middle. There are 16 residues in the CDR3. CDR1 and CDR2 from the germline V gene are MNHNY and SVGAGI (reference sequence).

Remarks on this clone: The sample has other DNA sequences that encode this CDR3 too. The gene calls are TRBV6-5 and TRBJ1-1, with unresolved D. Trimming shortened V by 0 bases and J by 0 bases, and 8 bases separated the two germline ends. Germline CDR1 and CDR2: MNHEY and SVGAGI. The CDR3 is 15 residues long. The CDR3, as DNA: TGTGCCAGCAGTTACTCGATTCCGGTGAACACTGAAGCTTTCTTT. Its translation: CASSYSIPVNTEAFF.

This sequence joins TRBV28 and TRBJ1-2; 8 nucleotides line up with TRBD1. Germline V gives CDR1 MDHEN, CDR2 SYDVKM. The CDR3 runs to 13 residues. Unmatched junction bases numbered 8, after V lost 7 bases and J lost 7 bases. The CDR3 loop is CASTQTGESGYTF. In nucleotides, the CDR3 is TGTGCCAGCACCCAGACAGGGGAAAGTGGCTACACCTTC.

The V call is TRBV14, the J call TRBJ1-2; D gene unclear. This CDR3 has 14 amino acids. Looked up from germline, CDR1 is SGHDN and CDR2 is FVKESK. Trimming pared 5 bases from V and 9 bases from J, leaving 19 bases between. DNA of the CDR3: TGTGCCAGCAGCGCCCAGGTCGCTGGGAGGAGCTACACCTTC. It yields the protein CASSAQVAGRSYTF.

The chain couples TRBV7-9 to TRBJ2-7; 10 positions match TRBD1. The CDR3 is 14 amino acids. V lost 5 bases, J lost 6 bases, and 7 bases stayed unmatched. CDR1 and CDR2 from the germline V gene are SEHNR and FQNEAQ (reference sequence). The CDR3 bases are TGTGCCAGCAGCCCCGGGACAGGGGTCTCCGAGCAGTACTTC. It yields the protein CASSPGTGVSEQYF.

The chain links TRBV6-1 to TRBJ2-3; 14 bases fit TRBD2. Per germline, CDR1 MNHNS and CDR2 SASEGT. With 8 bases clipped from V and 6 bases from J, the junction kept 7 bases outside the gene matches. The CDR3 sequence is 15 residues long. CDR3 in DNA: TGTGCCAGCGGCCGGACTAGCGGGAGGTACGATACGCAGTATTTT. Amino acid sequence: CASGRTSGRYDTQYF.

The chain combines TRBV29-1 with TRBJ2-5; D is perhaps TRBD2 (6 bases). The germline CDR1 and CDR2 sequences are SQVTM and ANQGSEA. The CDR3 consists of 15 residues. Trimming left V 5 bases short and J 7 bases short, with 23 bases between. The CDR3, as DNA: TGCAGCGTTATCCTTATTTGGGGGGAACATGGGACCCAGTACTTC. This codes for CSVILIWGEHGTQYF.

The chain recombines TRBV19 with TRBJ1-1; D ambiguous. Trimming stripped 7 bases from V and 4 bases from J, with 25 bases between. In germline, CDR1 is LNHDA, CDR2 SQIVND (reference sequence). The CDR3 length is 17 residues. The CDR3: CASKREPGKWGGTEAFF. The CDR3 coding sequence is TGTGCCAGTAAGAGGGAACCCGGGAAATGGGGTGGCACTGAAGCTTTCTTT.

This chain connects TRBV9 to TRBJ2-1; D gene ambiguous. The germline V gene has CDR1 SGDLS and CDR2 YYNGEE. CDR3 length: 15 amino acids. The germline V and J ends were trimmed by 0 bases and 0 bases, with 7 bases remaining between them. CDR3 sequence reads: CASSVGPSSYNEQFF. As DNA, the CDR3 is TGTGCCAGCAGCGTAGGCCCGAGCTCCTACAATGAGCAGTTCTTC.

V is TRBV7-3 and J is TRBJ2-5; 8 bases are shared with TRBD1. The CDR3 is made up of 14 amino acids. Trimming cost V 5 bases and J 5 bases; bases outside gene matches: 7. Germline values: CDR1 SGHTA, CDR2 FQGTGA. The CDR3: CASSPRGRGETQYF. The CDR3 DNA reads TGTGCCAGCAGCCCCAGGGGGCGCGGGGAGACCCAGTACTTC.

This clone appeared a single time. This chain links TRBV10-3 with TRBJ1-1; D uncertain. Between the trimmed V and J ends, which lost 10 bases and 1 base, there was a span of 7 bases. The CDR3 extends over 11 amino acids. Germline values: CDR1 ENHRY, CDR2 SYGVKD. The CDR3 DNA sequence: TGTGCCACAGAGGCGAACACTGAAGCTTTCTTT. Translation: CATEANTEAFF.

The chain uses TRBV5-1 and TRBJ2-5; 7 bases are a match to TRBD2. Germline CDR1 is SGHRS and CDR2 is YFSETQ. The CDR3 runs 15 residues. Trimming at V came to 4 bases and at J to 5 bases, leaving 11 bases not matched to a gene. The CDR3 DNA is TGCGCCAGCAGCCCACCCCCACCAGCGGGGGAGACCCAGTACTTC. Its translation is CASSPPPPAGETQYF.

The V and J genes are TRBV18 and TRBJ2-7, with a tentative D call TRBD2 (6 bases). V was shortened by 4 bases and J by 4 bases, with 20 bases between the two germline ends. Germline assignment: CDR1 KGHSH and CDR2 LQKENI. The CDR3 consists of 16 residues. CDR3 coding DNA: TGTGCCAGCTCACTCACTCAGACGGGACGGGGGTACGAGCAGTACTTC. Its protein product is CASSLTQTGRGYEQYF.

The J gene is TRBJ1-1, the V gene TRBV10-3; 9 nucleotides match TRBD1. J lost 4 bases, V lost 10 bases, and 10 bases had no gene match. This CDR3 region has 14 residues. From germline, CDR1 is ENHRY and CDR2 SYGVKD. In DNA form, the CDR3 reads TGTGCCACGAGGACAGGGGCGGTTGTCACTGAAGCTTTCTTT. Translating it yields CATRTGAVVTEAFF.

This clone has just one count. The CDR3 sequence is CASSLTGALAGVDNEQFF. CDR3 nucleotides: TGTGCCAGCAGCTTAACTGGGGCGCTAGCGGGAGTGGACAATGAGCAGTTCTTC. The genes are TRBV7-3 and TRBJ2-1, with 10 bases lining up with TRBD2. The V gene end was trimmed by 0 bases and the J gene end by 5 bases; junction bases not matched to a gene: 10. The CDR3 is 18 residues long. Per the germline V gene, CDR1 is SGHTA and CDR2 is FQGTGA.

The J gene is TRBJ1-6, the V gene TRBV6-6, with 9 bases matching TRBD1. The V gene's germline CDR1 is MNHNY and CDR2 SVGAGI (reference sequence). The CDR3 is 16 amino acids. V was pared by 6 bases and J by 9 bases, with 12 bases of the junction left unmatched. DNA for the CDR3: TGTGCCAGCAGCCCCGCCCGGACAGGGGCGGGTTCACCCCTCCACTTT. It encodes CASSPARTGAGSPLHF.

The chain combines TRBV30 with TRBJ2-2; D gene uncertain. The germline V gene encodes CDR1 GTSNPN and CDR2 SVGIG (reference sequence). The length of the CDR3 is 11 residues. V dropped 0 bases and J dropped 8 bases, with 4 bases sitting between them. CDR3 in DNA: TGTGCCTGGAGTGTCGAGGGGGAGCTGTTTTTT. Its protein product is CAWSVEGELFF. Full variable domain (rest looked up from reference TRBV30 and TRBJ2-2): SQTIHQWPATLVQPVGSPLSLECTVEGTSNPNLYWYRQAAGRGLQLLFYSVGIGQISSEVPQNLSASRPQDRQFILSSKKLLLSDSGFYLCAWSVEGELFFGEGSRLTVL.

CDR3 sequence: CASSLTGGTGGPSNTGELFF. The CDR3 DNA sequence: TGTGCCAGCAGCTTAACGGGGGGAACGGGAGGGCCTTCGAACACCGGGGAGCTGTTTTTT. The chain carries TRBV7-3 and TRBJ2-2; 8 bases fit TRBD2. V shed 0 bases, J shed 0 bases, and the junction held 12 bases outside the gene matches. The CDR3 totals 20 residues. Germline CDR1 and CDR2: SGHTA and FQGTGA.

This clone was seen more than once but under ten times. The chain joins TRBV6-6 to TRBJ1-1; no reliable D call. The CDR3 spans 12 residues. V shed 5 bases and J shed 5 bases, with 9 bases lying between them. Germline loops: CDR1 MNHNY, CDR2 SVGAGI (reference sequence). The CDR3 DNA is TGTGCCAGCAGTCCCTTAGTGACTGAAGCTTTCTTT. This encodes CASSPLVTEAFF.

J is TRBJ2-5 and V is TRBV5-4; 7 bases fit TRBD1. V shed 5 bases, J shed 2 bases, and the junction held 6 bases outside the gene matches. This CDR3 spans 14 amino acids. Germline V gene data show CDR1 as SGHNT and CDR2 as YYREEE (reference sequence). The DNA for the CDR3 is TGTGCCAGCAGTGGGACAGTTGATCAAGAGACCCAGTACTTC. Translating it yields CASSGTVDQETQYF.

The chain couples TRBV30 to TRBJ2-1; a possible D gene is TRBD1 (6 bases). CDR3 size: 14 residues. CDR1 GTSNPN and CDR2 SVGIG come from the germline V gene (reference sequence). The V end was cut by 5 bases, the J end by 0 bases, with 11 bases between. The CDR3 loop reads CAWGGQTSYNEQFF. The CDR3 nucleotides read TGTGCCTGGGGCGGACAGACCTCCTACAATGAGCAGTTCTTC.

This rearrangement joins TRBV27 to TRBJ2-5; tentatively, D is TRBD2 (5 bases). The CDR3 has 15 amino acids. V shed 6 bases and J shed 2 bases, with 16 bases lying between them. Germline CDR1 is MNHEY and CDR2 is SMNVEV (reference sequence). Here the CDR3 reads CASSPAGKFQETQYF. CDR3 bases: TGTGCCAGCAGCCCCGCCGGGAAGTTTCAAGAGACCCAGTACTTC.

The V call is TRBV18, the J call TRBJ1-3; 7 bases are shared with TRBD1. Germline lookup yields CDR1 KGHSH and CDR2 LQKENI. The CDR3 has 17 residues. V was clipped by 0 bases and J by 5 bases; unmatched bases: 10. CDR3 bases: TGTGCCAGCTCACCACCGTTCCAGGGGGTAGAGCGAAACACCATATATTTT. This codes for CASSPPFQGVERNTIYF.

The chain couples TRBV6-1 to TRBJ1-5, with unresolved D. V dropped 2 bases and J dropped 0 bases, with 5 bases sitting between them. CDR3 length: 14 amino acids. Germline lookup yields CDR1 MNHNS and CDR2 SASEGT. Written as DNA, the CDR3 is TGTGCCAGCAGTGAACCAGATAGCAATCAGCCCCAGCATTTT. Protein: CASSEPDSNQPQHF.

Details on this clone: Other DNA sequences in the same sample also yield this CDR3. The V and J genes are TRBV7-8 and TRBJ1-6; 7 nucleotides align to TRBD1. After removal of 4 bases from V and 5 bases from J, the junction contained 2 bases not matched to a gene. There are 14 residues in the CDR3. Germline loops: CDR1 SGHVS, CDR2 FQNEAQ. CDR3 region: CASSSGTDNSPLHF. For the CDR3, the DNA is TGTGCCAGCAGCTCGGGGACAGATAATTCACCCCTCCACTTT.

The genes are TRBV30 and TRBJ1-2; D possibly corresponds to TRBD1 (5 bases). CDR3 length: 12 amino acids. V dropped 4 bases and J dropped 4 bases, with 10 bases sitting between them. The germline V gene encodes CDR1 GTSNPN and CDR2 SVGIG (reference sequence). The CDR3 loop reads CAWTGAAYGYTF. CDR3 DNA sequence: TGTGCCTGGACTGGGGCGGCCTATGGCTACACCTTC.

J is TRBJ1-1 and V is TRBV5-4, with 10 bases that match TRBD1. The CDR3 length is 13 residues. The germline V gene has CDR1 SGHNT and CDR2 YYREEE (reference sequence). V was clipped by 7 bases and J by 5 bases; unmatched bases: 5. This CDR3 reads CASVRTGGTEAFF. The CDR3 region has the DNA TGTGCCAGCGTGAGGACAGGGGGGACTGAAGCTTTCTTT.

The chain uses TRBV7-8 and TRBJ1-5; tentatively, D is TRBD1 (5 bases). The germline CDR1 and CDR2 sequences are SGHVS and FQNEAQ. The CDR3 extends over 17 amino acids. Trimming removed 1 base from V and 4 bases from J, with 17 bases in between. This CDR3 is CASSLVGWQGTNQPQHF. The CDR3 nucleotides read TGTGCCAGCAGCTTAGTAGGGTGGCAGGGTACGAATCAGCCCCAGCATTTT.